A single sample is the source of the 9 T cell receptor beta chains below, sequenced in a study of persistence of HIV-infected CD4 T cells. This was the immunoSEQ version 4 assay in survey mode. Profiling relied on immunoSEQ multiplex PCR, and the TCRdb table lists in-frame clones only, not all of them. The sample has 35,000 to 50,000 clones; approximately 90% are singletons. Their cognate antigens are unknown. This nonspecific control used anti-CD3/anti-CD28 bead stimulation of CD4+ T cells. Sorting selected CD4+ T cells upregulating both CD40 ligand and CD69. Sequences were derived from CD4+ T cells sorted from PBMCs after roughly 18-hour stimulation, sampled from a patient who received antiretroviral therapy. The receptors were sampled from an adult man with HIV who was CMV-seropositive.

The V gene is TRBV7-9, the J gene TRBJ2-2; 12 bases agree with TRBD2. CDR1 is SEHNR, CDR2 FQNEAQ, per germline (reference sequence). This CDR3 has 17 amino acids. The trim removed 4 bases at V and 5 bases at J, leaving 8 bases unmatched. Here the CDR3 DNA reads TGTGCCAGCAGCTCACCTAGCGGGGGGGCAGAAACCGGGGAGCTGTTTTTT. Its protein product is CASSSPSGGAETGELFF.

V usage is TRBV30 and J usage is TRBJ2-6, with 7 bases lining up with TRBD1. Germline loops: CDR1 GTSNPN, CDR2 SVGIG (reference sequence). This CDR3 is 17 amino acids long. V was clipped by 2 bases and J by 0 bases; unmatched bases: 7. The CDR3 reads CAWSLTGLGSGANVLTF. The CDR3 region has the DNA TGTGCCTGGAGTTTGACAGGGTTGGGCTCTGGGGCCAACGTCCTGACTTTC.

The chain links TRBV5-1 to TRBJ2-3; 8 bases are a match to TRBD2. CDR1 is SGHRS and CDR2 is YFSETQ in the germline V gene. The CDR3 runs to 15 residues. J gave up 3 bases and V 4 bases, and 7 bases lay outside the gene matches. The CDR3 here is CASSLLPGGTDTQYF. CDR3 nucleotides: TGCGCCAGCAGCCTCCTCCCGGGGGGGACAGATACGCAGTATTTT.

The rearrangement links TRBV5-4 to TRBJ2-1, with 11 bases that match TRBD1. V gave up 5 bases and J gave up 3 bases; unmatched junction bases: 4. The CDR3 length is 15 residues. Germline lookup yields CDR1 SGHNT and CDR2 YYREEE (reference sequence). The CDR3 nucleotides are TGTGCCAGCAGGCAGGGACAGGGGGACTACAATGAGCAGTTCTTC. Amino acid sequence: CASRQGQGDYNEQFF.

The chain has TRBV29-1 and TRBJ2-2; D gene ambiguous. CDR1 is SQVTM and CDR2 is ANQGSEA in the germline V gene. V was shortened by 0 bases and J by 0 bases, with 11 bases between the two germline ends. The CDR3 spans 16 residues. The CDR3 sequence: CSVEDPARTNTGELFF. The CDR3 DNA follows: TGCAGCGTTGAAGACCCGGCCAGGACGAACACCGGGGAGCTGTTTTTT.

The chain combines TRBV9 with TRBJ1-5; D is possibly TRBD1 (5 bases). V lost 0 bases and J 4 bases, leaving 5 bases between the germline ends. There are 13 residues in the CDR3. Germline V gives CDR1 SGDLS, CDR2 YYNGEE. The CDR3: CASSVGQNQPQHF. CDR3 DNA: TGTGCCAGCAGCGTAGGACAGAATCAGCCCCAGCATTTT.

This chain connects TRBV10-2 to TRBJ2-1; 9 bases align to TRBD2. J gave up 4 bases and V 0 bases, and 7 bases lay outside the gene matches. Germline loops: CDR1 WSHSY, CDR2 SAAADI. The CDR3 is 17 residues long. In nucleotides, the CDR3 is TGCGCCAGCAGTGAGTCTCTAGCGGGGAGTTCTTACAATGAGCAGTTCTTC. Translated, it gives CASSESLAGSSYNEQFF.

V and J are TRBV10-3 and TRBJ1-5; 10 nucleotides agree with TRBD1. V was clipped by 0 bases and J by 5 bases; unmatched bases: 1. Germline assignment: CDR1 ENHRY and CDR2 SYGVKD. The CDR3 length is 15 residues. CDR3 nucleotides: TGTGCCATCAGTGAGTCGGGGACAGGGGATCAGCCCCAGCATTTT. Its protein product is CAISESGTGDQPQHF.

The chain recombines TRBV5-4 with TRBJ2-3, with a weak D call TRBD2 (5 bases). CDR3 length: 14 residues. V gave up 0 bases and J gave up 4 bases, with 9 bases separating them. From germline, CDR1 is SGHNT and CDR2 YYREEE (reference sequence). CDR3 residues: CASSLAGFSDTQYF. DNA for the CDR3: TGTGCCAGCAGCTTGGCGGGGTTTTCAGATACGCAGTATTTT.